This is a list of T cell receptor beta chains from one sample in a study of blood T cell repertoires in COVID-19. TCRdb's copy holds only in-frame clones and misses some; the assay was immunoSEQ multiplex PCR. This repertoire shows 200,000 to 300,000 clones, around nine tenths found once; its top ten account for under 9.5%. The sample taken for sequencing was PBMCs or T cells enriched from blood (not recorded which). These receptors originate from a man in his forties who had recovered from COVID-19. Both conserved end residues are part of each CDR3. A D gene is named only where the DNA matches it firmly. Clone size is not always given. Where it is, it says once, few, many or a class for expanded clones.

D gene: -; V gene: TRBV6-5; clone size: -; J gene: TRBJ2-7; CDR3 DNA: TGTGCCAGCAGGGTACAGGGGACTAGCTCCTACGAGCAGTACTTC; CDR3 protein: CASRVQGTSSYEQYF
D gene: -; V gene: TRBV7-3; clone size: once; J gene: TRBJ2-3; CDR3 DNA: TGTGCCAGCAGCCCTATACCCCGGTCAGCCAGGGTAGAGTGGGATACGCAGTATTTT; CDR3 protein: CASSPIPRSARVEWDTQYF
D gene: -; V gene: TRBV27; clone size: -; J gene: TRBJ1-4; CDR3 DNA: TGTGCCAGCAGTAGATCGACCCCACAGTCCGAAAAACTGTTTTTT; CDR3 protein: CASSRSTPQSEKLFF
D gene: -; V gene: TRBV20-1; clone size: -; J gene: TRBJ2-6; CDR3 DNA: TGCAGTGCTAGTGGGCGGGACTCTGGGGCCAACGTCCTGACTTTC; CDR3 protein: CSASGRDSGANVLTF
D gene: TRBD1; V gene: TRBV6-5; clone size: -; J gene: TRBJ2-7; CDR3 DNA: TGTGCCAGCAGTTACTCAGGGACAGGGTTCTACGAGCAGTACTTC; CDR3 protein: CASSYSGTGFYEQYF
D gene: -; V gene: TRBV6-1; clone size: -; J gene: TRBJ1-2; CDR3 DNA: TGTGCCAGCAGTGAAGCGCTGGCGGAGCCAAACTATGGCTACACCTTC; CDR3 protein: CASSEALAEPNYGYTF
D gene: TRBD2; V gene: TRBV5-4; clone size: -; J gene: TRBJ2-5; CDR3 DNA: TGTGCCAGCAGCTTGGACAGCGGGAGGAGCGAGACCCAGTACTTC; CDR3 protein: CASSLDSGRSETQYF
D gene: TRBD1; V gene: TRBV28; clone size: -; J gene: TRBJ1-5; CDR3 DNA: TGTGCCAGCAGTCCCGGGACAGATATATTTTCTTTT; CDR3 protein: CASSPGTDIFSF
D gene: TRBD1; V gene: TRBV7-9; clone size: -; J gene: TRBJ1-1; CDR3 DNA: TGTGCCAGCAGTTCAGCCCGGACAGGGGGCGACACTGAAGCTTTCTTT; CDR3 protein: CASSSARTGGDTEAFF
D gene: -; V gene: TRBV19; clone size: -; J gene: TRBJ1-1; CDR3 DNA: TGTGCCAGTAGTATAGTGACGGGACAAGAAGCTTTCTTT; CDR3 protein: CASSIVTGQEAFF
D gene: -; V gene: TRBV29-1; clone size: few; J gene: TRBJ1-4; CDR3 DNA: TGCAGCGTTACGGAGGATATATTTAGGGAAAAACTGTTTTTT; CDR3 protein: CSVTEDIFREKLFF
D gene: -; V gene: TRBV7-6; clone size: -; J gene: TRBJ2-7; CDR3 DNA: TGTGCCAGCAGCGACACGCGGGTAAGCCACGAGCAGTACTTC; CDR3 protein: CASSDTRVSHEQYF
D gene: TRBD1; V gene: TRBV19; clone size: -; J gene: TRBJ2-7; CDR3 DNA: TGTGCCAGTAGCCTTACAGGGGACTACGAGCAGTACTTC; CDR3 protein: CASSLTGDYEQYF
D gene: -; V gene: TRBV6-6; clone size: -; J gene: TRBJ1-4; CDR3 DNA: TGTGCCAGCAGTGCCCAGGGACATGTTAATGAAAAACTGTTTTTT; CDR3 protein: CASSAQGHVNEKLFF
D gene: -; V gene: TRBV25-1; clone size: -; J gene: TRBJ2-2; CDR3 DNA: TGTGCCAGCAGGCCCAAGTCGGGGATGACCGGGGAGCTGTTTTTT; CDR3 protein: CASRPKSGMTGELFF
D gene: -; V gene: TRBV4-2; clone size: few; J gene: TRBJ2-2; CDR3 DNA: TGTGCCAGCAGCCAAGTGTGGGGGGGCGATTCCACCGGGGAGCTGTTTTTT; CDR3 protein: CASSQVWGGDSTGELFF
D gene: TRBD1; V gene: TRBV7-3; clone size: -; J gene: TRBJ1-2; CDR3 DNA: TGTGCCAGCAGCTCTGGGGACAGAAGTAACTATGGCTACACCTTC; CDR3 protein: CASSSGDRSNYGYTF
D gene: -; V gene: TRBV27; clone size: -; J gene: TRBJ2-7; CDR3 DNA: TGTGCCAGCAGTTTAGGGCAGTTATCCTACGAGCAGTACTTC; CDR3 protein: CASSLGQLSYEQYF
D gene: -; V gene: TRBV7-8; clone size: few; J gene: TRBJ2-2; CDR3 DNA: TGTGCCAGCAGCTTAATGTCGGGGTACACCGGGGAGCTGTTTTTT; CDR3 protein: CASSLMSGYTGELFF
D gene: TRBD1; V gene: TRBV2; clone size: -; J gene: TRBJ1-1; CDR3 DNA: TGTGCCAGCAGGCTGGTCGAAACAGGGGGCCCTGAAGCTTTCTTT; CDR3 protein: CASRLVETGGPEAFF
D gene: -; V gene: TRBV7-6; clone size: -; J gene: TRBJ1-4; CDR3 DNA: TGTGCCAGCAGCGGATATGGGCATAATGAAAAACTGTTTTTT; CDR3 protein: CASSGYGHNEKLFF
D gene: -; V gene: TRBV7-9; clone size: -; J gene: TRBJ2-7; CDR3 DNA: TGTGCCAGCAGCTTAGGAGGTGGGGGGAGGACTTCCTACGAGCAGTACTTC; CDR3 protein: CASSLGGGGRTSYEQYF
D gene: -; V gene: TRBV27; clone size: -; J gene: TRBJ1-2; CDR3 DNA: TGTGCCAGCAGTTTGAACAGCTACTATGGCTACACCTTC; CDR3 protein: CASSLNSYYGYTF
D gene: -; V gene: TRBV10-3; clone size: -; J gene: TRBJ1-6; CDR3 DNA: TGTGCCATCAAGCCTGGCAGGGGAGTAAATTCACCCCTCCACTTT; CDR3 protein: CAIKPGRGVNSPLHF
D gene: -; V gene: TRBV2; clone size: -; J gene: TRBJ2-2; CDR3 DNA: TGTGCCAGCAGTGAACAACAGGACACCCTGCGGACCGGGGAGCTGTTTTTT; CDR3 protein: CASSEQQDTLRTGELFF
D gene: TRBD1; V gene: TRBV9; clone size: -; J gene: TRBJ2-1; CDR3 DNA: TGTGCCAGCAGCGTAGGGGTAGGGACAGAATACAATGAGCAGTTCTTC; CDR3 protein: CASSVGVGTEYNEQFF
D gene: -; V gene: TRBV25-1; clone size: -; J gene: TRBJ1-1; CDR3 DNA: TGTGCCAGCAGTCCAGGATACACTGAAGCTTTCTTT; CDR3 protein: CASSPGYTEAFF
D gene: -; V gene: TRBV2; clone size: -; J gene: TRBJ1-2; CDR3 DNA: TGTGCCAGCCGTACTGGGGGGGGCTTTAGCGACTATGGCTACACCTTC; CDR3 protein: CASRTGGGFSDYGYTF
D gene: TRBD1; V gene: TRBV19; clone size: once; J gene: TRBJ1-2; CDR3 DNA: TGTGCCAGTAGTATTCGGATCCCCCGACAGGGGACGGGCTACACCTTC; CDR3 protein: CASSIRIPRQGTGYTF
D gene: -; V gene: TRBV11-3; clone size: -; J gene: TRBJ2-3; CDR3 DNA: TGTGCCAGCAGCTTAGTTAGCGCGGGGCACACAGATACGCAGTATTTT; CDR3 protein: CASSLVSAGHTDTQYF
D gene: -; V gene: TRBV24-1; clone size: -; J gene: TRBJ1-5; CDR3 DNA: TGTGCCACCAGTGATTTCGGCAGGCATCAGCCCCAGCATTTT; CDR3 protein: CATSDFGRHQPQHF
D gene: TRBD1; V gene: TRBV23-1; clone size: -; J gene: TRBJ2-7; CDR3 DNA: TGCGCCAGCAGTCAGACCTGGAGCACCGGGACAGACTACGAGCAGTACTTC; CDR3 protein: CASSQTWSTGTDYEQYF
D gene: -; V gene: TRBV29-1; clone size: -; J gene: TRBJ1-2; CDR3 DNA: TGCAGCGTTGAAGGAGAGAACTATGGCTACACCTTC; CDR3 protein: CSVEGENYGYTF
D gene: TRBD2; V gene: TRBV11-2; clone size: once; J gene: TRBJ2-7; CDR3 DNA: TGTGCCAGCAGCTTAGAAGGCGGGGGGCCCTCCAACGAGCAGTACTTC; CDR3 protein: CASSLEGGGPSNEQYF
D gene: -; V gene: TRBV5-8; clone size: -; J gene: TRBJ2-5; CDR3 DNA: TGTGCCAGCAGCTTGGCCTCCAGTCGAGAGACCCAGTACTTC; CDR3 protein: CASSLASSRETQYF
D gene: TRBD2; V gene: TRBV7-3; clone size: -; J gene: TRBJ2-3; CDR3 DNA: TGTGCCAGCAGCTTAATAGCGGGAGTTACAGATACGCAGTATTTT; CDR3 protein: CASSLIAGVTDTQYF